This TCR beta chain was sequenced during a study of blood T cell repertoires in COVID-19. Study-wide context: Italy, Spain and the United States were the sources of the convalescent and acute COVID-19 samples. Sources were T cells, B-cell-depleted T cells, or PBMCs; the material itself was cDNA or gDNA.

Germline loops: CDR1 SGHDN, CDR2 FVKESK. Losses at the gene ends were 1 base for V and 4 bases for J; bases not matched to a gene: 8. This CDR3 is built from 17 residues. As originally analysed: Scientists estimated how many nucleated cells there were by amplifying reference gene primers. Assay used: immunoSEQ multiplex PCR; TCRdb lists only in-frame clones, some missing. V, J and clone size derive from that table, while D and trimming were established from the DNA sequence. The sample carries around 180,000 clones, 86% recorded once. Sequencing was carried out using peripheral blood. The TCR was taken from a woman in her 30s with active or convalescent COVID-19. V usage is TRBV14 and J usage is TRBJ2-7; TRBD2 agrees at 12 bases. The CDR3, as DNA: TGTGCCAGCAGCCAAGGCCGACTAGCGGGAGCACGATACGAGCAGTACTTC. It encodes CASSQGRLAGARYEQYF.